The 26 T cell receptor beta chains below come from one sample, sequenced in a study of cytomegalovirus exposure and HLA in healthy donors. The primer mix had 60 Vbeta and 13 Jbeta primers. Data came from immunoSEQ multiplex PCR; TCRdb stores just in-frame clones and leaves some out. The sample has approximately 150,000 clones; about a tenth are singletons. The sequencing input was PBMCs. Receptors were obtained from a male donor in good health and CMV-seronegative.

V is TRBV4-3 and J is TRBJ2-3; a possible D gene is TRBD2 (6 bases). The V end was cut by 4 bases, the J end by 0 bases, with 14 bases between. The germline CDR1 and CDR2 sequences are LGHNA and YSLEER. The CDR3 is 16 amino acids. The CDR3, as DNA: TGCGCCAGCAGCCCCGGGGGTAGGGAGAGCACAGATACGCAGTATTTT. Translation: CASSPGGRESTDTQYF.

This clone was recorded a few times. The chain has TRBV6-1 and TRBJ1-2; a weak D match, TRBD1 (5 bases). V lost 7 bases, J lost 7 bases, and 19 bases lay in between. There are 14 residues in the CDR3. Germline CDR1 is MNHNS and CDR2 is SASEGT. This CDR3 is CASNLDYQGGGYTF. In DNA form, the CDR3 reads TGTGCCAGCAACCTAGATTACCAGGGCGGTGGCTACACCTTC.

This clone appeared a few times. This chain's CDR3 is CASSNPSGGAADTQYF. The CDR3 bases are TGTGCCAGTAGCAACCCCTCCGGGGGGGCTGCAGATACGCAGTATTTT. J is TRBJ2-3 and V is TRBV19, with 8 bases matching TRBD2. The germline V gene has CDR1 LNHDA and CDR2 SQIVND (reference sequence). The V segment lost 6 bases and the J segment 4 bases; nucleotides outside the gene matches: 12. The CDR3 is 16 residues long.

In this sample, this clone turned up a few times. The chain joins TRBV30 to TRBJ2-7; TRBD1 matches 12 bases. V dropped 0 bases and J dropped 5; count of bases not matched to a gene: 5. The CDR3 length is 15 residues. Per the germline V gene, CDR1 is GTSNPN and CDR2 is SVGIG (reference sequence). The CDR3 here is CAWSVGTGGFHEQYF. The CDR3 nucleotides are TGTGCCTGGAGTGTGGGGACAGGGGGCTTCCACGAGCAGTACTTC.

The CDR3 spells CASSFSDSPASPLHF. Written as DNA, the CDR3 is TGTGCCAGCAGTTTTTCGGACAGCCCGGCGTCACCCCTCCACTTT. This chain joins TRBV28 and TRBJ1-6; weak D call: TRBD1 (6 bases). This CDR3 is built from 15 residues. CDR1 is MDHEN, CDR2 SYDVKM, per germline. The V gene lost 3 bases and the J gene lost 10 bases, with 16 bases spanning the gap. The full variable domain, rest sourced from reference TRBV28 and TRBJ1-6, is DVKVTQSSRYLVKRTGEKVFLECVQDMDHENMFWYRQDPGLGLRLIYFSYDVKMKEKGDIPEGYSVSREKKERFSLILESASTNQTSMYLCASSFSDSPASPLHFGNGTRLTVT.

This chain connects TRBV7-3 to TRBJ2-3; a weak D match, TRBD2 (5 bases). V was cut by 2 bases and J by 0 bases, with 15 bases left in between. Looked up from germline, CDR1 is SGHTA and CDR2 is FQGTGA. This CDR3 is built from 17 residues. The CDR3 loop is CASSLGPLSDSTDTQYF. In nucleotides, the CDR3 is TGTGCCAGCAGCTTAGGCCCCCTTAGCGATAGCACAGATACGCAGTATTTT.

The rearrangement links TRBV7-9 to TRBJ1-2; 11 nucleotides line up with TRBD1. V shed 5 bases, J shed 1 base, and the junction held 6 bases outside the gene matches. This CDR3 comprises 16 residues. Germline V CDR1 and CDR2: SEHNR, FQNEAQ (reference sequence). The chain's CDR3 is CASSSRDRGVNYGYTF. The CDR3 DNA reads as TGTGCCAGCAGCAGCCGGGACAGGGGGGTTAACTATGGCTACACCTTC.

This clone has a handful of counts. The rearrangement links TRBV7-2 to TRBJ1-1; 7 nucleotides agree with TRBD1. The CDR3 loop spans 14 amino acids. CDR1 is SGHTA and CDR2 is FQGNSA in the germline V gene. The trim removed 5 bases at V and 1 base at J, leaving 4 bases unmatched. The CDR3 region has the DNA TGTGCCAGCAGCAAGGGACAGAAGAACACTGAAGCTTTCTTT. Its translation: CASSKGQKNTEAFF.

There are a few counts of this clone. V and J are TRBV28 and TRBJ1-2; 10 nucleotides line up with TRBD1. CDR1 is MDHEN, CDR2 SYDVKM, per germline. The CDR3 contains 17 residues. V gave up 5 bases and J gave up 0 bases; unmatched junction bases: 9. CDR3: CASSVLGQGRTNYGYTF. CDR3 coding DNA: TGTGCCAGCAGTGTCCTGGGACAGGGGAGAACTAACTATGGCTACACCTTC.

This clone has a handful of counts. The chain carries TRBV27 and TRBJ2-5, with TRBD2 matching 9 bases. Germline V CDR1 and CDR2: MNHEY, SMNVEV (reference sequence). V lost 3 bases to trimming and J lost 1 base; unmatched junction nucleotides: 6. This CDR3 comprises 16 residues. This CDR3 is CASSFVVRGGQETQYF. Here the CDR3 DNA reads TGTGCCAGCAGTTTTGTGGTGCGGGGGGGCCAAGAGACCCAGTACTTC.

The CDR3 nucleotides read TGCGCCAGCAGCTGGACAGGGGGTGAAAAACTGTTTTTT. Translation gives CASSWTGGEKLFF. This chain connects TRBV5-1 to TRBJ1-4; 10 nucleotides match TRBD1. This CDR3 is built from 13 residues. The germline CDR1 and CDR2 sequences are SGHRS and YFSETQ. Trimming at V came to 3 bases and at J to 7 bases, leaving 0 bases not matched to a gene.

This clone has just a few counts. V gene TRBV10-3 combines with J gene TRBJ2-3; 9 bases map to TRBD1. The CDR3 runs 14 residues. After removal of 2 bases from V and 3 bases from J, the junction contained 0 bases not matched to a gene. From germline, CDR1 is ENHRY and CDR2 SYGVKD. The CDR3 coding sequence is TGTGCCATCAGTGAGGGGACAGGGACAGATACGCAGTATTTT. This encodes CAISEGTGTDTQYF.

The genes are TRBV28 and TRBJ2-2; tentative D call: TRBD2 (5 bases). There are 16 residues in the CDR3. Germline-derived CDR1 and CDR2 are MDHEN and SYDVKM. V was cut by 3 bases and J by 1 base, with 12 bases left in between. In nucleotides, the CDR3 is TGTGCCAGCAGTTTCCCCTATCGGGGGAACACCGGGGAGCTGTTTTTT. Residues: CASSFPYRGNTGELFF. Looking up the rest from reference TRBV28 and TRBJ2-2 gives the full variable domain: DVKVTQSSRYLVKRTGEKVFLECVQDMDHENMFWYRQDPGLGLRLIYFSYDVKMKEKGDIPEGYSVSREKKERFSLILESASTNQTSMYLCASSFPYRGNTGELFFGEGSRLTVL.

This clone has only a few counts. CDR3 sequence reads: CASSIPGQGLEETQYF. Here the CDR3 DNA reads TGTGCCAGCAGCATCCCGGGACAGGGACTCGAGGAGACCCAGTACTTC. The rearrangement links TRBV5-6 to TRBJ2-5; 9 nucleotides align to TRBD1. V lost 4 bases and J lost 5; bases outside the gene matches: 12. This CDR3 has 16 amino acids. Germline CDR1 is SGHDT and CDR2 is YYEEEE.

The chain has TRBV6-5 and TRBJ1-2, with TRBD1 as a possible D gene (6 bases). The V and J ends lost 0 bases and 5 bases respectively, with 16 bases between them. Germline CDR1 reads MNHEY; CDR2 reads SVGAGI. CDR3 length: 16 residues. In DNA, the CDR3 is TGTGCCAGCAGTTACTCGGGGACAAACTTCGGGTATGGCTACACCTTC. Translation gives CASSYSGTNFGYGYTF.

The chain combines TRBV5-1 with TRBJ1-2, with 10 bases aligning to TRBD1. Unmatched junction bases numbered 8, after V lost 4 bases and J lost 8 bases. Germline V gene sequence: CDR1 SGHRS, CDR2 YFSETQ. This CDR3 is 14 amino acids long. The CDR3 DNA reads as TGCGCCAGCAGCCCCGGACAGGGGGGCGGAGGCTACACCTTC. This codes for CASSPGQGGGGYTF.

This clone was counted a few times. V and J are TRBV7-9 and TRBJ2-5; D perhaps matches TRBD2 (5 bases). This CDR3 has 13 residues. V lost 5 bases to trimming and J lost 4 bases, with 11 bases between them. CDR1 is SEHNR and CDR2 is FQNEAQ in the germline V gene (reference sequence). The CDR3 nucleotides read TGTGCCAGCAGCCCCCGGGGTAGAGAGACCCAGTACTTC. Translating gives CASSPRGRETQYF.

This chain links TRBV5-4 with TRBJ2-7; no reliable D call. Germline CDR1 is SGHNT and CDR2 is YYREEE (reference sequence). The CDR3 length is 14 residues. The V and J ends lost 3 bases and 2 bases respectively, with 12 bases between them. The CDR3 sequence: CASSWPGRPYEQYF. The DNA for the CDR3 is TGTGCCAGCAGCTGGCCGGGTCGACCCTACGAGCAGTACTTC.

This clone has a handful of counts. J is TRBJ2-5 and V is TRBV7-2; the match to TRBD2 covers 8 bases. Trimming took 1 base from V and 5 from J; bases not matched to a gene: 6. Germline V gives CDR1 SGHTA, CDR2 FQGNSA. This CDR3 region has 15 residues. The CDR3 DNA reads TGTGCCAGCAGCTTAGACGGGGGGGCCGGGGAGACCCAGTACTTC. Its protein is CASSLDGGAGETQYF.

This rearrangement joins TRBV7-2 to TRBJ2-1; maybe TRBD2 (7 bases). Germline-derived CDR1 and CDR2 are SGHTA and FQGNSA. The germline V and J ends were trimmed by 5 bases and 7 bases, with 24 bases remaining between them. CDR3 length: 17 residues. The CDR3 region is CASSQPGATGGRNEQFF. CDR3 DNA sequence: TGTGCCAGCAGCCAACCGGGGGCAACGGGGGGTCGGAATGAGCAGTTCTTC.

The chain is built from TRBV7-6 and TRBJ2-3; 8 bases align to TRBD1. CDR1 is SGHVS and CDR2 is FNYEAQ in the germline V gene. V shed 1 base, J shed 4 bases, and the junction held 16 bases outside the gene matches. CDR3 size: 19 residues. CDR3 bases: TGTGCCAGCAGCTTAGTTCCGCTCCTGGGGCAGGGGGCGTCAGATACGCAGTATTTT. It codes for CASSLVPLLGQGASDTQYF.

This clone was counted between two and nine times. The chain is built from TRBV6-1 and TRBJ2-2, with a tentative D call TRBD2 (5 bases). The CDR3 contains 13 residues. CDR1 is MNHNS and CDR2 is SASEGT in the germline V gene. Between the trimmed V and J ends, which lost 3 bases and 6 bases, there was a span of 8 bases. The CDR3 DNA sequence: TGTGCCAGCAGTGAGATAGCGTCCGGGGAGCTGTTTTTT. This sequence encodes CASSEIASGELFF.

The rearrangement uses TRBV27 and TRBJ2-7; D ambiguous. Germline V gene sequence: CDR1 MNHEY, CDR2 SMNVEV (reference sequence). The CDR3 has 17 amino acids. V was clipped by 5 bases and J by 3 bases, with 23 bases between them. The CDR3 sequence: CASSTYSQRPTDYEQYF. The CDR3 DNA sequence: TGTGCCAGCAGTACGTACTCTCAGAGGCCCACCGACTACGAGCAGTACTTC.

This clone has a handful of counts. This sample also contains other DNA sequences that code for the same CDR3. The V and J genes are TRBV21-1 and TRBJ1-1. TRBV21-1 is a recognized pseudogene. CDR3 length equals 16 residues. The CDR3 loop is CASSKTSPGLYTEAFF. The CDR3 DNA follows: TGTGCCAGCAGCAAAACGAGTCCGGGGTTGTACACTGAAGCTTTCTTT.

This clone was recorded a few times. The CDR3 spells CASSPGSLANYGYTF. The CDR3 DNA sequence: TGTGCCAGCAGTCCAGGGTCGCTGGCTAACTATGGCTACACCTTC. The genes are TRBV28 and TRBJ1-2, with TRBD1 as a possible D gene (5 bases). This CDR3 comprises 15 residues. Germline CDR1 is MDHEN and CDR2 is SYDVKM. Trimming removed 5 bases from V and 0 bases from J, with 13 bases in between.

This clone has more than one count but fewer than ten. This chain links TRBV7-6 with TRBJ1-1; D not resolved. The germline V and J ends were trimmed by 5 bases and 1 base, with 8 bases remaining between them. The CDR3 loop spans 13 amino acids. Germline V gene lookup returns CDR1 SGHVS and CDR2 FNYEAQ. In nucleotides, the CDR3 is TGTGCCAGCAGCGTCCAGGAGAACACTGAAGCTTTCTTT. As protein: CASSVQENTEAFF.